The table lists the clone carrying this TCR beta chain with a count of one. The antigen is undetermined. V was cut by 1 base and J by 2 bases, with 23 bases left in between. Germline assignment: CDR1 SEHNR and CDR2 FQNEAQ (reference sequence). The CDR3 consists of 19 residues. The sample comes from a study of shared clonotypes between healthy human individuals. Whole-study findings and limits: Estimated clonotype richness was generally higher in naive than memory subsets. Naive CD4 clonotypes were shared across several donors at about 5.3%. Clonotype sharing among donors likely depends on sequencing depth.

This was a deep-level run. The data were produced by immunoSEQ multiplex PCR, yet TCRdb's version contains in-frame clones alone and is incomplete. The data contain over 2 million clones, roughly 92% of them singletons. The receptor was isolated from a man between 18 and 35 years old in good health. Some clones in this sample may be carry-over from other donors' samples. Source material: naive CD4+ T cells from PBMCs. Subset denoted: CD45RA+ positively selected. J is TRBJ2-5 and V is TRBV7-9; D gene uncertain. The chain's CDR3 is CASSLVGDSIRSVQETQYF. DNA of the CDR3: TGTGCCAGCAGCTTAGTTGGCGACTCAATCCGCAGCGTGCAAGAGACCCAGTACTTC.